The present T cell receptor beta chain was sequenced within a study of vaccination effects on CD4 cells after COVID-19. Study-wide background: Sampling of a few convalescent patients occurred early (day +14) and late post-vaccination. In culture with about 10 IU/ml IL-2 and about 10 ug/ml peptides, PBMC were grown at roughly 2 million per well. Whole-study results and caveats: Late after vaccination, infection- and vaccine-induced clones showed marked clonal contraction.

A note on this clone: Its specificity is not known.

CDR1 and CDR2 from the germline V gene are LGHNA and YNFKEQ. Deletions cut 0 bases from V and 3 bases from J, with 13 bases between. The CDR3 is 16 amino acids. Culture proceeded for 10 days, and CD4+ T cells were then isolated. The person had PCR-confirmed SARS-CoV-2 infection between March and December 2020. Participants each got two BNT162b2 or mRNA-1273 vaccine doses. At days 3 and 7, half of the medium was exchanged for IL-2 medium. Measured with immunoSEQ multiplex PCR; TCRdb has only the in-frame clones, and not every one. The table has nearly 35,000 clones, about 75% seen once. This chain connects TRBV4-2 to TRBJ2-3; D gene ambiguous. This material consisted of CD4+ T cells from PBMCs cultured without peptide, taken after COVID-19 vaccination. The sequence was obtained from a human donor who had a prior SARS-CoV-2 infection. The DNA for the CDR3 is TGTGCCAGCAGCCAAGATTTGGTAGCCGGGACAGATACGCAGTATTTT. Amino acids: CASSQDLVAGTDTQYF.